The clone carrying this T cell receptor (beta chain) was found once. Participants were aged about 18 to 90 years, lived in about two dozen US areas, and enrolled virtually. Clones were sequenced by immunoSEQ multiplex PCR, and TCRdb holds only the in-frame ones, with some missing. The table lists some 270,000 clones, about 89% of them singletons. The source of the sample is a study of blood T cell repertoires in COVID-19. Study overall: The samples span acute and convalescent COVID-19 from the United States, Italy and Spain.

The clonotype was recovered from a woman in her 40s who had recovered from COVID-19. The sequenced sample consisted of PBMCs or T cells enriched from blood (not recorded which).

The CDR3 here is CASSPGQGAIGYTF. The CDR3 DNA reads TGTGCCAGCAGCCCCGGACAGGGGGCCATTGGCTACACCTTC. V and J are TRBV5-4 and TRBJ1-2; 11 bases agree with TRBD1. V lost 4 bases and J lost 7; bases outside the gene matches: 6. This CDR3 contains 14 residues. Germline assignment: CDR1 SGHNT and CDR2 YYREEE (reference sequence).